This TCR beta chain was sequenced in a study of response to subunit inactivated influenza vaccine. TCRdb reanalysed the RT-PCR reads using MiXCR and keeps one entry per CDR3 protein. The sample carries some 540,000 distinct CDR3 sequences, under 25% recorded once. Germline CDR1 reads ENHRY; CDR2 reads SYGVKD. This CDR3 region has 14 residues. V was pared by 10 bases and J by 6 bases, with 19 bases between. This clonotype has a count of ten or more. The same data also contributed to another study, on T cells expressing NK-cell markers. Per that study: Production of TCR beta cDNA relied on 5'RACE template switching with UMIs. There were seven HCMV-seropositive donors and one seronegative donor among the eight sequenced.

The rearrangement joins TRBV10-3 to TRBJ1-3; D possibly corresponds to TRBD1 (6 bases). This TCR was recovered from a man aged 50-59 years who received an inactivated influenza vaccine. The material sequenced was CD4+ T cells sorted from PBMCs, taken approximately 12 days after vaccination. The CDR3 loop is CATDPTGVQNTIYF. The CDR3, as DNA: TGTGCCACCGACCCGACAGGAGTCCAAAACACCATATATTTT.